This T cell receptor beta chain was sequenced for a study of T cell responses to AZD1222 COVID-19 vaccine. Clones were read by immunoSEQ multiplex PCR, and TCRdb kept only the in-frame ones, dropping some. The profile shows roughly 100,000 clones, around 87% of them singletons. Per germline, CDR1 KGHSH and CDR2 LQKENI. The V gene end was trimmed by 2 bases and the J gene end by 5 bases; junction bases not matched to a gene: 2. The CDR3 contains 13 residues. The gene calls are TRBV18 and TRBJ2-5, with 7 bases fitting TRBD2. The sequence derives from an adult in good health. Sequenced here: peripheral blood, sampled on day 0 of AZD1222 vaccination. This chain's CDR3 is CASSPMGGETQYF. The CDR3 bases are TGTGCCAGCTCACCAATGGGGGGGGAGACCCAGTACTTC.